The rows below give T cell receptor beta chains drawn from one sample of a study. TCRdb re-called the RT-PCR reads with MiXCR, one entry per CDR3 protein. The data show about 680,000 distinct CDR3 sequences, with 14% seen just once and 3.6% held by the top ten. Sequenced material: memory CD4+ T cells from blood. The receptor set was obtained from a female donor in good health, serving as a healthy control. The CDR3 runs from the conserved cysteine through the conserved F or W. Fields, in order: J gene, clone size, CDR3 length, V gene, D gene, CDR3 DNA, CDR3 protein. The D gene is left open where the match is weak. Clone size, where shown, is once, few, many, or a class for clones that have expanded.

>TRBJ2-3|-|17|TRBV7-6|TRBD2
TGTGCCAGCAGCTTTACAACTAGCGGGAGGAACACAGATACGCAGTATTTT
CASSFTTSGRNTDTQYF
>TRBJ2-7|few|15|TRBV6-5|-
TGTGCCAGCAGTTACTCGACGGGGTTCGGCTACGAGCAGTACTTC
CASSYSTGFGYEQYF
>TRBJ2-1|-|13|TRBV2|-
TGTGCCAGCGGGGAGGAGTATTACAATGAGCAGTTCTTC
CASGEEYYNEQFF
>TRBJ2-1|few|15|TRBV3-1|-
TGTGCCAGCACAGGGGGGGGACTAGTCGCGAATGAGCAGTTCTTC
CASTGGGLVANEQFF
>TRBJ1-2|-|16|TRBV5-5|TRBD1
TGTGCCAGCAGCTTGAGGACAGGTTCGGTTAACGGTGGCTACACCTTC
CASSLRTGSVNGGYTF
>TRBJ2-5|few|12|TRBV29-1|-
TGCAGCGGAGAGACAGCCCAAGAGACCCAGTACTTC
CSGETAQETQYF
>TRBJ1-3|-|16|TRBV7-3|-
TGTGCCAGCAGCTTATGGGCCTCCGAGGGGAGAAACACCATATATTTT
CASSLWASEGRNTIYF
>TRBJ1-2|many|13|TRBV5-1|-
TGCGCCAGCAGCGAGGGGAGTGACTATGGCTACACCTTC
CASSEGSDYGYTF
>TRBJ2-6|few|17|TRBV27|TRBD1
TGTGCCAGCAGTCTAGGACAGGGGGCGGCTGGGGCCAACGTCCTGACTTTC
CASSLGQGAAGANVLTF
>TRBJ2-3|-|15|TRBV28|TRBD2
TGTGCCAGCATGGGTGCTAGCGGGGGAACAGATACGCAGTATTTT
CASMGASGGTDTQYF
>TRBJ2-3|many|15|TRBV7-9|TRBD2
TGTGCCAGCAGCACAAGACTAGCGGCTACAGATACGCAGTATTTT
CASSTRLAATDTQYF
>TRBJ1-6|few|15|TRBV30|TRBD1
TGTGCCTGGAGACGAACCGGGACAGGGGTCTCACCCCTCCACTTT
CAWRRTGTGVSPLHF
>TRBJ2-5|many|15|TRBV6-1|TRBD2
TGTGCCAGCAGTGAAGTAGATAGCGGGTTTGGGCCCCAGTACTTC
CASSEVDSGFGPQYF
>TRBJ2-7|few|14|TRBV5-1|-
TGCGCCAGCAGCTTGAGCTCCCCAAAGAGCGAGCAGTACTTC
CASSLSSPKSEQYF
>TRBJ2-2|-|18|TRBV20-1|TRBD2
TGCAGTGCTAGCGGGAGTGGGACTAGCGGGGGACGCGTCGGGGAGCTGTTTTTT
CSASGSGTSGGRVGELFF
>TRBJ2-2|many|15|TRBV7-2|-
TGTGCCAGCAGCTTGTTTAGCGGCAACACCGGGGAGCTGTTTTTT
CASSLFSGNTGELFF
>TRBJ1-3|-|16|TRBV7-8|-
TGTGCCAGCAGCTTAATCTGGGACACCTCTGGAAACACCATATATTTT
CASSLIWDTSGNTIYF
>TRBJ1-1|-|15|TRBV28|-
TGTGCCAGCACCGGGGGGCAGGGAGCGAGCACTGAAGCTTTCTTT
CASTGGQGASTEAFF
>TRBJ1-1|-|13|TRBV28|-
TGTGCCAGCACCATACAGGGTCCCACTGAAGCTTTCTTT
CASTIQGPTEAFF
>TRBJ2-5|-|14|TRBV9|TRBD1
TGTGCCAGCAGCCCTCGGACAGGGACGGGGACCCAGTACTTC
CASSPRTGTGTQYF
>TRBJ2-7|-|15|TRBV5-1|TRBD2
TGCGCCAGCAGCTCTATAGCGGGAGCTTCCTACGAGCAGTACTTC
CASSSIAGASYEQYF
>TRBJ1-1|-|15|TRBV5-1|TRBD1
TGCGCCAGCAGCTTGGCCACGGACAGGGGGTCTGTAGCTTTCTTT
CASSLATDRGSVAFF
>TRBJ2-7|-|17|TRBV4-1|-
TGCGCCAGCAGCCAAGGAGGGTCGGTGGCCGGATCCTACGAGCAGTACTTC
CASSQGGSVAGSYEQYF
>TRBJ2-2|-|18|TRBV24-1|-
TGTGCCACCAGTGATTTGCCGTACGCGGAGATGAACACCGGGGAGCTGTTTTTT
CATSDLPYAEMNTGELFF
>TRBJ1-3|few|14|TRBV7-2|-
TGTGCCAGCAGCTGGGACGGTTCTGGAAACACCATATATTTT
CASSWDGSGNTIYF
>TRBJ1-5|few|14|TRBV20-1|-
TGCAGTGCTAGGCCACAGGGCGTTTTACAGCCCCAGCATTTT
CSARPQGVLQPQHF
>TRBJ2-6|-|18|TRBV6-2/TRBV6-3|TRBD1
TGTGCCAGCAGAAGACGGGACAGGGGTGAGTCAGGGGCCAACGTCCTGACTTTC
CASRRRDRGESGANVLTF
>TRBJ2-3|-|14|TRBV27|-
TGTGCCAGCAACCCACTAGGGGGGGCAGATACGCAGTATTTT
CASNPLGGADTQYF
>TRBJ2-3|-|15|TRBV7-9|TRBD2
TGTGCCAGCAGTTCTCTAGCGGAGGCCACAGATACGCAGTATTTT
CASSSLAEATDTQYF
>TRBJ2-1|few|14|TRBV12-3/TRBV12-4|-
TGTGCCAGCAGCCCAACTAGTACTTGGAATGAGCAGTTCTTC
CASSPTSTWNEQFF
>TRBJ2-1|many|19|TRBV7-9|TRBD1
TGTGCCAGTCGAACAAAGACAGGGGCTCGGGCACAAGGATACAATGAGCAGTTCTTC
CASRTKTGARAQGYNEQFF
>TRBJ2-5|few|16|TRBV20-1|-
TGCAGTGCTCCCCCCCAACTGGGCGGGCTCCAAGAGACCCAGTACTTC
CSAPPQLGGLQETQYF
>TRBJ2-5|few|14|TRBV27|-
TGTGCCAGCAGTTTAGTAGACAGGCAAGAGACCCAGTACTTC
CASSLVDRQETQYF
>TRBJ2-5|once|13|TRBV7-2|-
TGTGCCAGCAGCCGTAGATATCAAGAGACCCAGTACTTC
CASSRRYQETQYF
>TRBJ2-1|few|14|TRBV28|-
TGTGCCAGCAGTTTATACAGGTCCTTCAATGAGCAGTTCTTC
CASSLYRSFNEQFF
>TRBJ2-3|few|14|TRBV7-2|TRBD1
TGTGCCAGCAGCGGGCGACAGGGGACAGATACGCAGTATTTT
CASSGRQGTDTQYF
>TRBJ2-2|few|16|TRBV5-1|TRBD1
TGCGCCAGCAGCCCGGGACAGATCTCGAACACCGGGGAGCTGTTTTTT
CASSPGQISNTGELFF
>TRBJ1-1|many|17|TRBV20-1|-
TGCAGTGCTGGAAAACCGGGACAAGGGACCCCCTTCACTGAAGCTTTCTTT
CSAGKPGQGTPFTEAFF
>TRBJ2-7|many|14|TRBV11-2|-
TGTGCCAGCAGCTTAGCACAGGGTACACGCGAGCAGTACTTC
CASSLAQGTREQYF
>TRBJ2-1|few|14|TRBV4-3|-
TGCGCCAGCAGCCAAGCCCCGTTCGCGGGGGAGCAGTTCTTC
CASSQAPFAGEQFF
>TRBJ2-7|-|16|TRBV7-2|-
TGTGCCAGCAGCGACTACGCTCAGGGGCCAACCTACGAGCAGTACTTC
CASSDYAQGPTYEQYF
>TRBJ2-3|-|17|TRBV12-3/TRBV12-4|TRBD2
TGTGCCAGCAGTTTTACCTCTAGCGGGAGGAGTCAGAATACGCAGTATTTT
CASSFTSSGRSQNTQYF
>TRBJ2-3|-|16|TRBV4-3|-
TGCGCCAGCAGCCAAGACCGGGGCAGTTACACAGATACGCAGTATTTT
CASSQDRGSYTDTQYF
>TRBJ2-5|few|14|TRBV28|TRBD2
TGTGCCAGCATTGCTAGCGGGAGGGCCGGGACCCAGTACTTC
CASIASGRAGTQYF
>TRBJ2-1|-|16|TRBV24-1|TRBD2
TGTGCCACCAGTGATCCACTAGCGGGAGGCTACAATGAGCAGTTCTTC
CATSDPLAGGYNEQFF
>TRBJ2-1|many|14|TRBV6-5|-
TGTGCCAGCAGAGGAGTTGGCTCCTACAATGAGCAGTTCTTC
CASRGVGSYNEQFF
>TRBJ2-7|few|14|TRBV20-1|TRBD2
TGCAGTGCTAGACCGACCCCCGGGGGGGGCGAGCAGTACTTC
CSARPTPGGGEQYF
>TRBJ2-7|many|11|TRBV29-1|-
TGCAGCGTTGACAGGGGCGGCGAGCAGTACTTC
CSVDRGGEQYF
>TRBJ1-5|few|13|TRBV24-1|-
TGTGCCACAGATCAGGGCCCTTATCAGCCCCAGCATTTT
CATDQGPYQPQHF
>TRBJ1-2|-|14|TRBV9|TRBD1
TGTGCCAGCAGCGAATCGACAGGGAGCTATGGCTACACCTTC
CASSESTGSYGYTF